The 2 T cell receptor beta chains listed next were all sequenced from one sample in a study of CD8 T cells in Susac syndrome. Reverse transcription of roughly 0.45 to 1 ug RNA was carried out with random hexamers. MiXCR, applied by TCRdb to the immunoSEQ multiplex PCR reads, yields one record per CDR3 protein. Here the sample spans 130,000 to 150,000 distinct CDR3 sequences, roughly 95% being singletons. Source material: CD4+ T cells from PBMCs. Receptor source: a human donor with Susac syndrome.

The chain recombines TRBV28 with TRBJ2-7, with 9 bases matching TRBD2. Germline trimming cut 3 bases from V and 5 bases from J; bases unmatched to any gene: 2. Per the germline V gene, CDR1 is MDHEN and CDR2 is SYDVKM. The CDR3 spans 13 residues. The CDR3 sequence: CASSFGTSNEQYF. Here the CDR3 DNA reads TGTGCCAGCAGTTTTGGGACTAGCAACGAGCAGTACTTC.

The chain joins TRBV20-1 to TRBJ1-2; weak D call: TRBD1 (5 bases). V lost 4 bases to trimming and J lost 5 bases, with 8 bases between them. The germline V gene has CDR1 DFQATT and CDR2 SNEGSKA (reference sequence). The CDR3 is made up of 11 amino acids. The CDR3 reads CSATGIYGYTF. CDR3 DNA sequence: TGCAGTGCTACAGGGATATATGGCTACACCTTC.